This T cell receptor (beta chain) was documented in a study of blood T cell repertoires in COVID-19. Study background: The cDNA or gDNA used as material had been derived from T cells, B-cell-depleted T cells, or PBMCs.

As processed by the authors: Counts of nucleated cells, estimated from reference gene primer amplification, were obtained. TCRdb's copy holds only in-frame clones and misses some; the assay was immunoSEQ multiplex PCR. V, J and clone size are those of that table, while D and trimming were read from the DNA. The top ten hold around 10% of the sample, which has 120,000 or so clones, about four fifths seen once. CDR1 SEHNR and CDR2 FQNEAQ come from the germline V gene (reference sequence). The CDR3 is 14 residues long. After removal of 5 bases from V and 6 bases from J, the junction contained 8 bases not matched to a gene.

Sequenced material: peripheral blood. The clonotype comes from a human donor in a cohort sampled during active COVID-19. The chain combines TRBV7-9 with TRBJ2-5, with 8 nucleotides matching TRBD1. DNA for the CDR3: TGTGCCAGCAGCGTGGGACAGGCGGAGCAGACCCAGTACTTC. Protein sequence: CASSVGQAEQTQYF.